This T cell receptor beta chain came from a study of T-cell memory formation after mild COVID-19. The 5'RACE method, run with constant-segment primers, produced TCR alpha and TCR beta cDNA libraries (carrying sample barcodes and UMIs). TCRdb re-derived calls from the 5' RACE reads in MiXCR, one entry per CDR3 protein. The sample includes some 130,000 distinct CDR3 sequences, under 30% seen only once; the top ten take roughly 24%. Germline lookup yields CDR1 SEHNR and CDR2 FQNEAQ (reference sequence). This CDR3 has 15 amino acids. V was pared by 2 bases and J by 6 bases, with 8 bases of the junction left unmatched. Study results and limitations: Contracting CD4+ clones sat mainly in CM and EM; CD8+ in EMRA. A balance of CD4 and CD8 characterized clones contracting day 15 to 85, whereas later expanders leaned CD4+. Nothing showed for sure that second-wave clones peaking on day 37 were SARS-CoV-2 specific.

This clonotype was seen a single time. The antigen is not known. The sequencing input was PBMCs or a T cell subset sorted from them (not recorded which). This sequence was found in an adult woman who had mild COVID-19 (a few samples of this study predate the infection). Cell type and time point are not known. This rearrangement joins TRBV7-9 to TRBJ2-3; 7 nucleotides match TRBD2. The CDR3 is CASSLPGSGPDTQYF. The CDR3 DNA sequence: TGTGCCAGCAGCTTACCAGGTAGCGGGCCCGATACGCAGTATTTT.